This is a list of T cell receptor beta chains from one sample in a study of blood T cell repertoires in COVID-19. Sequencing used immunoSEQ multiplex PCR; TCRdb keeps in-frame clones, though not all of them. The sample lists about 76,000 clones; approximately 81% were seen once. Material for sequencing was peripheral blood. These receptors were obtained from a man in his fifties or sixties with COVID-19, enrolled during active disease. CDR3s include the opening cysteine and the closing phenylalanine or tryptophan. D genes are given only for firm matches. Some rows mark clone size as missing; the rest say once, few, many or name a class of expanded clone.

V gene	J gene	clone size	D gene	CDR3 protein	CDR3 DNA
TRBV24-1	TRBJ1-2	few	NA	CATSSQGVGYTF	TGTGCCACCAGTTCACAGGGCGTAGGCTACACCTTC
TRBV3-1/TRBV3-2	TRBJ2-7	NA	TRBD2	CASSQDMRGGRRYEQYF	TGTGCCAGCAGCCAAGACATGAGGGGCGGGAGACGCTACGAGCAGTACTTC
TRBV23-1	TRBJ2-7	NA	NA	CASSQSRGLARNYEQYF	TGCGCCAGCAGTCAATCGAGAGGGCTAGCCCGAAACTACGAGCAGTACTTC
TRBV10-1	TRBJ1-2	few	NA	CATSRGRDYGYTF	TGCGCCACTTCGCGGGGGCGAGACTATGGCTACACCTTC
TRBV9	TRBJ2-2	NA	NA	CASSPVALTGELFF	TGTGCCAGCAGCCCAGTGGCCCTCACCGGGGAGCTGTTTTTT
TRBV3-1/TRBV3-2	TRBJ1-4	once	NA	CASSLPRGSNEKLFF	TGTGCCAGCAGCCTACCTAGGGGTTCTAATGAAAAACTGTTTTTT
TRBV15	TRBJ2-5	NA	NA	CATSRDSLGPQETQYF	TGTGCCACCAGCAGAGATAGTCTGGGGCCACAAGAGACCCAGTACTTC
TRBV27	TRBJ2-2	NA	TRBD2	CASSWLSGTSSLPRDTGELFF	TGTGCCAGCAGTTGGCTCTCCGGGACTAGCTCGCTACCAAGGGACACCGGGGAGCTGTTTTTT
TRBV3-1/TRBV3-2	TRBJ1-2	NA	NA	CASSQEWTRTNYGYTF	TGTGCCAGCAGCCAGGAATGGACAAGAACTAACTATGGCTACACCTTC
TRBV30	TRBJ2-7	NA	NA	CASRSGESWYEQYF	TGTGCCTCGCGTTCGGGGGAATCTTGGTACGAGCAGTACTTC
TRBV6-6	TRBJ1-5	NA	NA	CASSSQGTQPQHF	TGTGCCAGCAGTTCACAGGGTACTCAGCCCCAGCATTTT
TRBV6-5	TRBJ1-1	NA	NA	CASSYSRGSTEAFF	TGTGCCAGCAGTTACTCCAGGGGAAGCACTGAAGCTTTCTTT
TRBV6-5	TRBJ2-3	NA	NA	CASTLYTDTQYF	TGTGCCAGCACCCTTTACACAGATACGCAGTATTTT
TRBV29-1	TRBJ1-1	NA	TRBD1	CSAGNQGEEAFF	TGCAGCGCGGGAAACCAGGGGGAAGAAGCTTTCTTT
TRBV28	TRBJ1-3	NA	NA	CASSLGGSSGNTIYF	TGTGCCAGCAGTTTGGGGGGAAGCTCTGGAAACACCATATATTTT
TRBV9	TRBJ2-1	NA	NA	CASSVETASSYNEQFF	TGTGCCAGCAGCGTAGAAACAGCCAGCTCCTACAATGAGCAGTTCTTC
TRBV29-1	TRBJ2-6	NA	NA	CSVVSGFGANVLTF	TGCAGCGTTGTTTCGGGGTTTGGGGCCAACGTCCTGACTTTC
TRBV5-1	TRBJ1-2	NA	TRBD1	CASSLAGAGGIYGYTF	TGCGCCAGCAGCTTGGCTGGTGCAGGGGGGATTTATGGCTACACCTTC
TRBV6-2/TRBV6-3	TRBJ2-1	NA	NA	CASSYVRESNEQFF	TGTGCCAGCAGTTACGTCCGGGAGAGCAATGAGCAGTTCTTC
TRBV7-6	TRBJ1-2	NA	TRBD1	CASSQGQGDYGYTF	TGTGCCAGCAGCCAAGGACAGGGCGACTATGGCTACACCTTC
TRBV27	TRBJ1-3	NA	NA	CASSSGSWVSGNTIYF	TGTGCCAGCAGCTCCGGGTCCTGGGTATCTGGAAACACCATATATTTT
TRBV5-1	TRBJ2-3	NA	NA	CASRREELTNTQYF	TGCGCCAGCAGACGGGAAGAACTTACAAATACGCAGTATTTT
TRBV9	TRBJ2-5	NA	NA	CASSEGWRSQETQYF	TGTGCCAGCAGCGAGGGTTGGAGGTCACAAGAGACCCAGTACTTC
TRBV3-1/TRBV3-2	TRBJ2-5	NA	TRBD2	CASSQAGGYQETQYF	TGTGCCAGCAGCCAAGCGGGAGGGTACCAAGAGACCCAGTACTTC
TRBV5-6	TRBJ2-5	NA	TRBD2	CASSLRGLLNQETQYF	TGTGCCAGCAGCTTGCGGGGACTACTAAACCAAGAGACCCAGTACTTC
TRBV18	TRBJ2-3	NA	NA	CASSPPEGSDTQYF	TGTGCCAGCTCACCACCGGAGGGTTCAGATACGCAGTATTTT
TRBV12-3/TRBV12-4	TRBJ2-2	NA	NA	CASSLAVGELFF	TGTGCCAGCAGTTTGGCGGTCGGGGAGCTGTTTTTT
TRBV5-1	TRBJ1-1	NA	TRBD1	CASSSLGQENTEAFF	TGCGCCAGCAGCTCTTTAGGACAGGAGAACACTGAAGCTTTCTTT
TRBV29-1	TRBJ1-6	NA	NA	CSVGASNNSPLHF	TGCAGCGTAGGGGCGTCGAATAATTCACCCCTCCACTTT
TRBV6-5	TRBJ1-2	NA	TRBD1	CASRGAGGAYGYTF	TGTGCCAGCAGAGGAGCAGGGGGCGCCTATGGCTACACCTTC
TRBV5-1	TRBJ2-5	NA	NA	CASSIGTLQETQYF	TGCGCCAGCAGCATCGGGACACTGCAAGAGACCCAGTACTTC
TRBV6-5	TRBJ2-2	NA	NA	CASTQYRLNTGELFF	TGTGCCAGCACCCAATACAGATTAAACACCGGGGAGCTGTTTTTT
TRBV5-1	TRBJ2-3	NA	TRBD1	CASSTTGQGPVSADTQYF	TGCGCCAGCAGCACTACGGGACAGGGGCCAGTTTCAGCAGATACGCAGTATTTT
TRBV19	TRBJ1-1	NA	NA	CASSRRGLTEAFF	TGTGCCAGTAGTAGGCGGGGATTAACTGAAGCTTTCTTT
TRBV18	TRBJ1-3	few	NA	CASSDSASGTGNTIYF	TGTGCCAGCTCAGATTCGGCCTCGGGGACTGGAAACACCATATATTTT
TRBV6-5	TRBJ1-4	NA	NA	CASSKQGTNEKLFF	TGTGCCAGCAGTAAACAGGGAACTAATGAAAAACTGTTTTTT
TRBV12-5	TRBJ2-3	NA	TRBD1	CARGTSTDTQYF	TGTGCCAGGGGGACGAGCACAGATACGCAGTATTTT
TRBV30	TRBJ1-1	NA	NA	CAGGLYAMNTEAFF	TGTGCCGGAGGACTGTATGCCATGAACACTGAAGCTTTCTTT
TRBV21-1	TRBJ2-1	NA	NA	CASSKVGSRQGLKDDEQFF	TGTGCCAGCAGCAAAGTCGGGTCTCGACAGGGCCTAAAAGACGATGAGCAGTTCTTC
TRBV9	TRBJ2-7	NA	TRBD1	CASSVTDRGSYEQYF	TGTGCCAGCAGCGTGACCGACAGGGGCTCCTACGAGCAGTACTTC
TRBV7-2	TRBJ2-5	NA	NA	CASSLIGLPQETQYF	TGTGCCAGCAGCTTAATCGGTTTACCTCAAGAGACCCAGTACTTC
TRBV3-1/TRBV3-2	TRBJ2-5	NA	NA	CASSPLGGQETQYF	TGTGCCAGCAGCCCCCTGGGGGGTCAAGAGACCCAGTACTTC
TRBV11-2	TRBJ2-7	few	NA	CASSRLGLISNEQYF	TGTGCCAGCAGCCGGCTGGGACTTATCTCGAACGAGCAGTACTTC
TRBV5-1	TRBJ1-1	once	TRBD1	CASSLRQGLNTEAFF	TGCGCCAGCAGCCTACGACAGGGGTTGAACACTGAAGCTTTCTTT
TRBV18	TRBJ2-7	NA	TRBD2	CASSPGTSGVYEQYF	TGTGCCAGCTCACCCGGGACTAGCGGGGTCTACGAGCAGTACTTC
TRBV18	TRBJ1-1	once	NA	CASDTGGGTEAFF	TGTGCCAGCGACACCGGGGGAGGAACTGAAGCTTTCTTT
TRBV2	TRBJ1-5	NA	NA	CASKEPGLSDQPQHF	TGTGCCAGCAAAGAACCAGGGTTGTCGGACCAGCCCCAGCATTTT
TRBV5-1	TRBJ2-2	NA	NA	CASSLGGSTGELFF	TGCGCCAGCAGCTTGGGAGGGTCCACCGGGGAGCTGTTTTTT